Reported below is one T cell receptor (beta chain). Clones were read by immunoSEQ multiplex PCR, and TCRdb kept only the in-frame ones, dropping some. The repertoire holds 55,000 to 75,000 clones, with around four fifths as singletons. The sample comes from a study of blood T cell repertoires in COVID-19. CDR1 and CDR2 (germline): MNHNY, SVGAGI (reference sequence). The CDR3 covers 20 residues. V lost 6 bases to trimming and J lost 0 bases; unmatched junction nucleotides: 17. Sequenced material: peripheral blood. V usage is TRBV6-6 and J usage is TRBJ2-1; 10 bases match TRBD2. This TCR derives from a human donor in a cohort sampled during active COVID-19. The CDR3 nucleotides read TGTGCCAGCAGCTCCCCTCGGACTAGCGGATACTCCAGCTCCTACAATGAGCAGTTCTTC. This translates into CASSSPRTSGYSSSYNEQFF.